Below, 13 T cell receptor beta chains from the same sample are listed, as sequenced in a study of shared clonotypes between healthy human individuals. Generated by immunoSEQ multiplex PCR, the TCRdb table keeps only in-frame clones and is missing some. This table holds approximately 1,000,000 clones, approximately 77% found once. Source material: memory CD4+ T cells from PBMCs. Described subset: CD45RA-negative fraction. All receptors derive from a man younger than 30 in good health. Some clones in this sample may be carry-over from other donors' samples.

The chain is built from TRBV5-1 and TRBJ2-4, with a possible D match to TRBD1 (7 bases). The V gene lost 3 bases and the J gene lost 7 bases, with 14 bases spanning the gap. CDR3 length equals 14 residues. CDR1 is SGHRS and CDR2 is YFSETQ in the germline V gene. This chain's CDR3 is CASSSGQEGNIQYF. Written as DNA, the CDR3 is TGCGCCAGCAGCTCCGGACAGGAGGGGAACATTCAGTACTTC. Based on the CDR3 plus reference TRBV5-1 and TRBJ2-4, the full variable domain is KAGVTQTPRYLIKTRGQQVTLSCSPISGHRSVSWYQQTPGQGLQFLFEYFSETQRNKGNFPGRFSGRQFSNSRSEMNVSTLELGDSALYLCASSSGQEGNIQYFGAGTRLSVL.

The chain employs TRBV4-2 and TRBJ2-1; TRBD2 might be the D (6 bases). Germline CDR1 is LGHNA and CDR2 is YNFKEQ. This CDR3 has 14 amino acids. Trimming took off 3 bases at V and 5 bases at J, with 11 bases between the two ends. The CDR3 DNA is TGTGCCAGCAGCCACCGCGGGGTAAACAATGAGCAGTTCTTC. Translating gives CASSHRGVNNEQFF.

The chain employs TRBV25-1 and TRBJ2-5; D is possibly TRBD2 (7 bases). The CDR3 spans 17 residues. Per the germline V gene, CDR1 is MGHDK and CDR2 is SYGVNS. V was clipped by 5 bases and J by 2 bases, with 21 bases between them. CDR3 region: CASSLPWGASGQETQYF. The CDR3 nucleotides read TGTGCCAGCAGTCTACCGTGGGGGGCTAGCGGACAAGAGACCCAGTACTTC.

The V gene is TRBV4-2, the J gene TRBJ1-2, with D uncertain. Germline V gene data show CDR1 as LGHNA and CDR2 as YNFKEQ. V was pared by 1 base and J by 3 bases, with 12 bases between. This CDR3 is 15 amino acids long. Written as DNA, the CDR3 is TGTGCCAGCAGCCAAGCGCTCTCCCGGGACTATGGCTACACCTTC. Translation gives CASSQALSRDYGYTF.

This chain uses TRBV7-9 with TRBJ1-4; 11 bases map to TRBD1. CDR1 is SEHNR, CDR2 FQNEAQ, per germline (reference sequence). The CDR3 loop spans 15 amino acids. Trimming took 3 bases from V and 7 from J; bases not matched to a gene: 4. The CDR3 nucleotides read TGTGCCAGCAGCTTTTTCGGGACAGGGGGTGAAAAACTGTTTTTT. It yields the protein CASSFFGTGGEKLFF.

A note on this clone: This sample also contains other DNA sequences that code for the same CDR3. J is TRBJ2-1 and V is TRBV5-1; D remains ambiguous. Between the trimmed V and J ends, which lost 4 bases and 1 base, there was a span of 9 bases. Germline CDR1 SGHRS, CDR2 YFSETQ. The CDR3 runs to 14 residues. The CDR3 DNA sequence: TGCGCCAGCAGCGGCGGTGGGTCCTACAATGAGCAGTTCTTC. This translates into CASSGGGSYNEQFF. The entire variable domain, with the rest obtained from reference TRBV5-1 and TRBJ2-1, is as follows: KAGVTQTPRYLIKTRGQQVTLSCSPISGHRSVSWYQQTPGQGLQFLFEYFSETQRNKGNFPGRFSGRQFSNSRSEMNVSTLELGDSALYLCASSGGGSYNEQFFGPGTRLTVL.

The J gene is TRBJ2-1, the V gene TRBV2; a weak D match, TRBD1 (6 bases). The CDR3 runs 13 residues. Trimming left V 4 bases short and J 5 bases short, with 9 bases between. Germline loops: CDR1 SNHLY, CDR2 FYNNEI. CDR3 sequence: CASSGDINNEQFF. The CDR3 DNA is TGTGCCAGCAGTGGGGACATAAACAATGAGCAGTTCTTC.

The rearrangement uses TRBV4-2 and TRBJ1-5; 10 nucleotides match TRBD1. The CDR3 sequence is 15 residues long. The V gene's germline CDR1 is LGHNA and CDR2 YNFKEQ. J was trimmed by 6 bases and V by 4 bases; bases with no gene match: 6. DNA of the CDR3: TGTGCCAGCAGCCCGGGACAGGGGTTGGGTCAGCCCCAGCATTTT. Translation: CASSPGQGLGQPQHF.

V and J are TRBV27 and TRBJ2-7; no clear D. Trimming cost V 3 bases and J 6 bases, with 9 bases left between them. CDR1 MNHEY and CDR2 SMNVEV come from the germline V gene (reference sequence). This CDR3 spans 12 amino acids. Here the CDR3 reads CASSFPPSEQYF. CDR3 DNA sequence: TGTGCCAGCAGTTTTCCTCCTTCCGAGCAGTACTTC.

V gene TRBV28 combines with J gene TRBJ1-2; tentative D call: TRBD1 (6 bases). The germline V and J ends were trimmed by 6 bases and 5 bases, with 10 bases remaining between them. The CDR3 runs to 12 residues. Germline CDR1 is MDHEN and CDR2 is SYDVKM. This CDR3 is CASRDSGYGYTF. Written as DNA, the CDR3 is TGTGCCAGCAGGGACAGCGGATATGGCTACACCTTC.

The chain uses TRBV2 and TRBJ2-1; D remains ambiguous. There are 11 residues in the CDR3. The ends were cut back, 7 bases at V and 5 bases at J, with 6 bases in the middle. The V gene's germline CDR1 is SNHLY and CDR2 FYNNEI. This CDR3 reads CASTFHNEQFF. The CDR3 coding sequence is TGTGCCAGCACTTTTCACAATGAGCAGTTCTTC.

This CDR3 reads CASSVGIGGYEQYF. CDR3 sequence (DNA): TGTGCCAGCAGCGTCGGGATTGGAGGCTACGAGCAGTACTTC. The chain links TRBV9 to TRBJ2-7; D possibly corresponds to TRBD2 (5 bases). V lost 2 bases and J 3 bases, leaving 12 bases between the germline ends. The CDR3 length is 14 residues. Germline values: CDR1 SGDLS, CDR2 YYNGEE.

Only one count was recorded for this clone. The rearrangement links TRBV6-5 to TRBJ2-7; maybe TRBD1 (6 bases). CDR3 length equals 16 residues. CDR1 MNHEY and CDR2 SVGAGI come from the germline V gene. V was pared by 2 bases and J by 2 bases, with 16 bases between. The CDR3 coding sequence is TGTGCCAGCAGTTACCGGGCACCAGGGGAAACCTACGAGCAGTACTTC. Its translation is CASSYRAPGETYEQYF.